This T cell receptor (beta chain) appears in the sequencing data of a study of PD-1 blockade in classical Hodgkin lymphoma. Study-wide findings and caveats: Healthy donors were reported to have higher baseline TCR diversity than newly diagnosed patients.

Time point in this sample: cycle 4 day 1 (C4D1), after less than seven weeks of nivolumab. All the patients suffered relapse after autologous stem cell transplantation, and brentuximab vedotin exposure differed. The CD4+ T cells used were purified from thawed PBMCs through magnetic negative selection. A word on this clone: No antigen is known for it.

Sequenced by immunoSEQ multiplex PCR; TCRdb stores in-frame clones only, minus some. The data contain around 10,000 clones, roughly 83% of them seen just once; the ten biggest clones take up 1.5%. V lost 1 base and J 0 bases, leaving 15 bases between the germline ends. CDR3 length: 18 residues. Germline assignment: CDR1 MDHEN and CDR2 SYDVKM. The receptor was isolated from a human donor with classical Hodgkin lymphoma. V usage is TRBV28 and J usage is TRBJ1-4; D might be TRBD1 (5 bases). The sequenced sample was CD4+ T cells from blood, obtained before the fourth cycle of nivolumab. In DNA, the CDR3 is TGTGCCAGCAGTTTATCGGGGCAGCTCCGACCAACTAATGAAAAACTGTTTTTT. The encoded protein is CASSLSGQLRPTNEKLFF. The full variable domain, with the rest looked up from reference TRBV28 and TRBJ1-4, is DVKVTQSSRYLVKRTGEKVFLECVQDMDHENMFWYRQDPGLGLRLIYFSYDVKMKEKGDIPEGYSVSREKKERFSLILESASTNQTSMYLCASSLSGQLRPTNEKLFFGSGTQLSVL.